These 24 T cell receptor beta chains were all obtained from the same sample, sequenced in a study of long-term antiretroviral therapy in people with HIV. They ran version v3.0 of the immunoSEQ assay at survey level. Libraries were prepared by immunoSEQ multiplex PCR; TCRdb keeps only in-frame clonotypes and omits some of them. The table lists roughly 19,000 clones, roughly 83% of them singletons. The sample in question was unsorted PBMCs, obtained 1.2 years after starting antiretroviral therapy. These receptors all come from a woman aged 40-49 years with HIV.

V is TRBV19 and J is TRBJ2-7; TRBD1 matches 8 bases. The V segment lost 5 bases and the J segment 6 bases; nucleotides outside the gene matches: 9. This CDR3 has 14 residues. In germline, CDR1 is LNHDA, CDR2 SQIVND (reference sequence). The CDR3 reads CASSERDRTAEQYF. CDR3 DNA: TGTGCCAGTAGTGAAAGGGACAGGACGGCCGAGCAGTACTTC.

V and J are TRBV27 and TRBJ1-5; D gene unclear. The CDR3 covers 17 residues. The germline gives CDR1 MNHEY, CDR2 SMNVEV (reference sequence). V was clipped by 5 bases and J by 1 base, with 18 bases between them. CDR3 protein: CASSTYSGGLSNQPQHF. The CDR3 nucleotides are TGTGCCAGCAGTACCTATAGTGGAGGACTGAGCAATCAGCCCCAGCATTTT.

The chain couples TRBV4-3 to TRBJ2-6; 9 bases are shared with TRBD2. Unmatched junction bases numbered 5, after V lost 2 bases and J lost 0 bases. Per the germline V gene, CDR1 is LGHNA and CDR2 is YSLEER. The CDR3 is 18 residues long. CDR3 loop: CASSQLVSGGSGANVLTF. Written as DNA, the CDR3 is TGCGCCAGCAGCCAACTTGTTAGCGGGGGCTCTGGGGCCAACGTCCTGACTTTC.

The rearrangement joins TRBV6-6 to TRBJ2-7; D is perhaps TRBD1 (6 bases). V lost 2 bases and J 3 bases, leaving 11 bases between the germline ends. The length of the CDR3 is 14 residues. Per the germline V gene, CDR1 is MNHNY and CDR2 is SVGAGI (reference sequence). CDR3 loop: CASSYPPDSYEQYF. CDR3 nucleotides: TGTGCCAGCAGTTACCCCCCGGACAGCTACGAGCAGTACTTC.

V usage is TRBV27 and J usage is TRBJ2-3; no reliable D call. V gave up 0 bases and J gave up 0 bases, with 16 bases separating them. Germline V CDR1 and CDR2: MNHEY, SMNVEV (reference sequence). This CDR3 comprises 18 residues. The CDR3 protein is CASSLSPTIAQSTDTQYF. The CDR3 DNA reads TGTGCCAGCAGTTTATCGCCGACCATAGCCCAAAGCACAGATACGCAGTATTTT.

This rearrangement joins TRBV7-6 to TRBJ2-3; tentatively, D is TRBD1 (5 bases). This CDR3 region has 16 residues. Trimming left V 3 bases short and J 0 bases short, with 13 bases between. Germline V gene sequence: CDR1 SGHVS, CDR2 FNYEAQ. The CDR3 loop reads CASSLIQATSTDTQYF. The DNA of the CDR3 is TGTGCCAGCAGCTTGATACAGGCGACAAGCACAGATACGCAGTATTTT.

This sequence joins TRBV5-6 and TRBJ1-5; D might be TRBD1 (6 bases). V was trimmed by 4 bases and J by 2 bases, leaving 13 bases between them. In germline, CDR1 is SGHDT, CDR2 YYEEEE. The length of the CDR3 is 15 residues. The CDR3 DNA reads TGTGCCAGCAGCGGTTCGGACAGTCGCAATCAGCCCCAGCATTTT. It specifies CASSGSDSRNQPQHF.

CDR3 nucleotide sequence: TGCGCCAGCAGCCCTGGACAGGGACCTAAGGAAGCTTTCTTT. Translated: CASSPGQGPKEAFF. The rearrangement links TRBV5-1 to TRBJ1-1; 8 positions match TRBD1. The CDR3 consists of 14 residues. The germline V gene encodes CDR1 SGHRS and CDR2 YFSETQ. J lost 8 bases, V lost 4 bases, and 10 bases had no gene match.

The V and J genes are TRBV20-1 and TRBJ2-3; D uncertain. Germline-derived CDR1 and CDR2 are DFQATT and SNEGSKA (reference sequence). The ends were cut back, 5 bases at V and 7 bases at J, with 10 bases in the middle. CDR3 length equals 11 residues. The chain's CDR3 is CSAPHSNTQYF. CDR3 coding DNA: TGCAGTGCTCCTCACTCTAATACGCAGTATTTT.

V usage is TRBV5-1 and J usage is TRBJ2-1; D gene unclear. Germline V lookup: CDR1 SGHRS, CDR2 YFSETQ. There are 12 residues in the CDR3. V lost 3 bases to trimming and J lost 6 bases, with 7 bases between them. The CDR3 bases are TGCGCCAGCAGCTCGGCGCCCAATGAGCAGTTCTTC. Its translation: CASSSAPNEQFF.

This clone is categorized as medium-sized. This rearrangement joins TRBV13 to TRBJ1-5, with D hard to call. The CDR3 sequence is 14 residues long. V lost 5 bases to trimming and J lost 3 bases, with 11 bases between them. Germline CDR1 reads PRHDT; CDR2 reads FYEKMQ (reference sequence). The CDR3: CASSIGRVNQPQHF. The CDR3 coding sequence is TGTGCCAGCAGCATCGGACGGGTCAATCAGCCCCAGCATTTT.

The chain links TRBV7-3 to TRBJ2-1; weak D call: TRBD1 (5 bases). The CDR3 sequence is 14 residues long. V lost 5 bases and J 2 bases, leaving 10 bases between the germline ends. The germline gives CDR1 SGHTA, CDR2 FQGTGA. This chain's CDR3 is CASSQVGAYNEQFF. The CDR3, as DNA: TGTGCCAGCAGCCAGGTAGGGGCCTACAATGAGCAGTTCTTC.

The chain joins TRBV28 to TRBJ2-7, with D perhaps matching TRBD2 (5 bases). Trimming shortened V by 5 bases and J by 4 bases, and 6 bases separated the two germline ends. From germline, CDR1 is MDHEN and CDR2 SYDVKM. The CDR3 extends over 11 amino acids. CDR3 in amino acids: CASSRLYEQYF. Written as DNA, the CDR3 is TGTGCCAGCAGTAGACTATACGAGCAGTACTTC.

V is TRBV18 and J is TRBJ2-7; 7 nucleotides align to TRBD1. V was clipped by 0 bases and J by 6 bases; unmatched bases: 11. The V gene's germline CDR1 is KGHSH and CDR2 LQKENI. CDR3 size: 16 residues. The CDR3 sequence: CASSPPSKQGRGEQYF. As DNA, the CDR3 is TGTGCCAGCTCACCACCCTCGAAACAGGGGCGAGGCGAGCAGTACTTC. Looking up the rest from reference TRBV18 and TRBJ2-7 gives the full variable domain: NAGVMQNPRHLVRRRGQEARLRCSPMKGHSHVYWYRQLPEEGLKFMVYLQKENIIDESGMPKERFSAEFPKEGPSILRIQQVVRGDSAAYFCASSPPSKQGRGEQYFGPGTRLTVT.

The genes are TRBV19 and TRBJ2-6, with D perhaps TRBD1 or TRBD2 (5 bases each). Germline CDR1 and CDR2: LNHDA and SQIVND (reference sequence). The CDR3 runs to 15 residues. Trimming took off 5 bases at V and 2 bases at J, with 10 bases between the two ends. CDR3 protein: CASSVQGAGANVLTF. The CDR3 DNA sequence: TGTGCCAGTAGTGTCCAGGGAGCTGGGGCCAACGTCCTGACTTTC. Supplemented by reference TRBV19 and TRBJ2-6, the full variable domain reads DGGITQSPKYLFRKEGQNVTLSCEQNLNHDAMYWYRQDPGQGLRLIYYSQIVNDFQKGDIAEGYSVSREKKESFPLTVTSAQKNPTAFYLCASSVQGAGANVLTFGAGSRLTVL.

The chain couples TRBV6-1 to TRBJ1-5; TRBD1 agrees at 7 bases. Germline V lookup: CDR1 MNHNS, CDR2 SASEGT. The CDR3 spans 16 residues. V was pared by 1 base and J by 1 base, with 4 bases of the junction left unmatched. CDR3 coding DNA: TGTGCCAGCAGTGAAGGGACAGGTAGGAGCAATCAGCCCCAGCATTTT. Amino acid sequence: CASSEGTGRSNQPQHF.

The chain is built from TRBV11-2 and TRBJ2-2; TRBD2 is a possible D gene (6 bases). V lost 2 bases, J lost 0 bases, and 7 bases lay in between. Germline CDR1 is SGHAT and CDR2 is FQNNGV. The CDR3 length is 15 residues. This CDR3 reads CASSLTGANTGELFF. CDR3 nucleotide sequence: TGTGCCAGCAGCTTAACGGGAGCGAACACCGGGGAGCTGTTTTTT.

The chain carries TRBV4-1 and TRBJ1-1; 9 nucleotides line up with TRBD1. V gave up 3 bases and J gave up 0 bases; unmatched junction bases: 8. This CDR3 is 17 amino acids long. Looked up from germline, CDR1 is MGHRA and CDR2 is YSYEKL. The CDR3 protein is CASSHVPGQGVNTEAFF. Here the CDR3 DNA reads TGCGCCAGCAGCCACGTCCCGGGACAGGGAGTGAACACTGAAGCTTTCTTT.

The chain carries TRBV5-4 and TRBJ2-7; tentatively, D is TRBD2 (5 bases). The CDR3 loop spans 13 amino acids. Trimming pared 0 bases from V and 6 bases from J, leaving 10 bases between. Germline V CDR1 and CDR2: SGHNT, YYREEE (reference sequence). The CDR3 loop is CASSLGGRSEQYF. CDR3 coding DNA: TGTGCCAGCAGCTTGGGTGGGAGATCCGAGCAGTACTTC.

This clone was observed a single time. The gene calls are TRBV6-1 and TRBJ2-7, with TRBD1 matching 9 bases. The length of the CDR3 is 15 residues. Germline CDR1 reads MNHNS; CDR2 reads SASEGT. Trimming at V came to 7 bases and at J to 6 bases, leaving 13 bases not matched to a gene. The DNA for the CDR3 is TGTGCCAGCACCAGACAGGGGGGCTCCTTTCGCGAGCAGTACTTC. Its protein product is CASTRQGGSFREQYF.

The chain couples TRBV5-4 to TRBJ2-1; 11 nucleotides match TRBD2. Germline CDR1 is SGHNT and CDR2 is YYREEE (reference sequence). This CDR3 spans 15 amino acids. The ends lost 5 bases at V and 7 bases at J; junction bases unmatched: 8. The CDR3 DNA sequence: TGTGCCAGCAGTTTTCTAGCGGGAGGAAGTAATGAGCAGTTCTTC. Translating gives CASSFLAGGSNEQFF.

As regards this clone: At one boundary the junction diverges from the germline segment, which might be a read error. V is TRBV7-2 and J is TRBJ2-7, with D maybe TRBD2 (6 bases). Germline CDR1 is SGHTA and CDR2 is FQGNSA. The CDR3 has 15 amino acids. CDR3 sequence (DNA): TGTGCCAGCAGCTGGGGCGGGGCGGGTTCCTCCGAGCAGTACTTC. This codes for CASSWGGAGSSEQYF.

This chain links TRBV4-2 with TRBJ2-1, with D tentatively TRBD1 or TRBD2 (5 bases each). CDR1 and CDR2 from the germline V gene are LGHNA and YNFKEQ. This CDR3 region has 16 residues. V dropped 1 base and J dropped 0 bases, with 10 bases sitting between them. The CDR3 coding sequence is TGTGCCAGCAGCCAAGGGAAGGGGAGCTCCTACAATGAGCAGTTCTTC. This gives the protein CASSQGKGSSYNEQFF.

The chain is built from TRBV18 and TRBJ1-4, with D possibly being TRBD1 (6 bases). The V end lost 6 bases, the J end lost 0 bases, and 14 bases lay between the germline ends. From germline, CDR1 is KGHSH and CDR2 LQKENI. The CDR3 spans 16 residues. The CDR3 is CASSRRDTTTNEKLFF. The CDR3 coding sequence is TGTGCCAGCTCCCGACGGGACACAACAACTAATGAAAAACTGTTTTTT.